The entry below gives a single T cell receptor (beta chain) sequence along with its context. This record belongs to a study of shared clonotypes between healthy human individuals. Generated by immunoSEQ multiplex PCR, the TCRdb table keeps only in-frame clones and is missing some. The table has millions of clones, under 95% seen once; the top ten hold 1.5% to 2%. V was clipped by 2 bases and J by 0 bases, with 18 bases between them. CDR1 SEHNR and CDR2 FQNEAQ come from the germline V gene (reference sequence). This CDR3 has 18 residues. CD45RO-negative cells were positively selected for CCR7, leaving out terminally differentiated effector memory CD45RA+ cells.

The rearrangement joins TRBV7-9 to TRBJ2-3; D is possibly TRBD2 (5 bases). The sequencing input was naive CD8+ T cells from PBMCs. The clonotype was recovered from a man aged 18 to 29 in good health. Some clones in this sample may be carry-over from other donors' samples. Here the CDR3 DNA reads TGTGCCAGCAGCTTACCACCAGCGGAACGCACTAGCACAGATACGCAGTATTTT. This translates into CASSLPPAERTSTDTQYF.